A selection of T cell receptor beta chains follows, all from one sample in a study of shared clonotypes between healthy human individuals. The repertoire was sequenced with immunoSEQ multiplex PCR; TCRdb's copy has only in-frame clones and lacks some. This sample yields more than 2 million clones, of which 85% to 95% are seen a single time; 0.13% belongs to the top ten. Sequencing input: naive CD4+ T cells sorted from blood. Receptor source: a young man in good health. Each CDR3 is given with its conserved first and last residue. The order of the fields is D gene, clone size, J gene, V gene, CDR3 protein, CDR3 DNA. A D gene is named only where the DNA matches it firmly. Expanded clones get a size class; other rows say once, few or many, or leave the size out.

D: .; size: once; J: TRBJ2-1; V: TRBV11-2; CDR3: CASRRRGSYNEQFF; DNA: TGTGCCAGCAGGCGGCGGGGCTCCTACAATGAGCAGTTCTTC
D: .; size: .; J: TRBJ2-7; V: TRBV18; CDR3: CASSPPGPGNYEQYF; DNA: TGTGCCAGCTCACCACCAGGACCAGGTAACTACGAGCAGTACTTC
D: .; size: .; J: TRBJ2-5; V: TRBV7-7; CDR3: CASSLQGETQYF; DNA: TGTGCTAGCAGCTTGCAGGGAGAGACCCAGTACTTC
D: TRBD2; size: once; J: TRBJ2-1; V: TRBV6-1; CDR3: CASTLAGGNEQFF; DNA: TGTGCCAGCACACTAGCGGGGGGAAATGAGCAGTTCTTC
D: .; size: once; J: TRBJ2-7; V: TRBV5-1; CDR3: CASSSGVGYEQYF; DNA: TGCGCCAGCAGCTCAGGGGTCGGATACGAGCAGTACTTC
D: TRBD2; size: .; J: TRBJ2-5; V: TRBV19; CDR3: CASSFGTSGRRSLETQYF; DNA: TGTGCCAGTAGTTTCGGGACTAGCGGACGTCGAAGTTTGGAGACCCAGTACTTC
D: .; size: .; J: TRBJ2-3; V: TRBV11-3; CDR3: CASSLSGYSDTQYF; DNA: TGTGCCAGCAGCTTAAGCGGCTACTCAGATACGCAGTATTTT
D: TRBD2; size: .; J: TRBJ2-1; V: TRBV7-2; CDR3: CAGSSGGGNEQFF; DNA: TGTGCCGGATCGAGCGGGGGTGGCAATGAGCAGTTCTTC
D: .; size: .; J: TRBJ2-2; V: TRBV5-1; CDR3: CASSLATGELFF; DNA: TGCGCCAGCAGCTTAGCGACCGGGGAGCTGTTTTTT
D: TRBD2; size: .; J: TRBJ2-3; V: TRBV30; CDR3: CAWSLAGAGADTQYF; DNA: TGTGCCTGGAGCTTAGCGGGGGCGGGGGCAGATACGCAGTATTTT
D: .; size: .; J: TRBJ2-3; V: TRBV10-1; CDR3: CASSDLPSGTDTQYF; DNA: TGCGCCAGCAGTGACCTGCCTAGCGGCACAGATACGCAGTATTTT
D: .; size: once; J: TRBJ1-1; V: TRBV7-3; CDR3: CASSFTGSEAFF; DNA: TGTGCCAGCAGCTTCACCGGGAGTGAAGCTTTCTTT
D: TRBD1; size: .; J: TRBJ1-2; V: TRBV6-6; CDR3: CASSNSDRVDYGYTF; DNA: TGTGCCAGCAGTAATTCGGACAGGGTAGACTATGGCTACACCTTC
D: .; size: few; J: TRBJ2-7; V: TRBV10-3; CDR3: CAISESVDRSSYEQYF; DNA: TGTGCCATCAGTGAGTCAGTAGACAGGAGCTCCTACGAGCAGTACTTC
D: .; size: once; J: TRBJ1-1; V: TRBV29-1; CDR3: CSALALIGWTEAFF; DNA: TGCAGCGCCCTTGCCTTAATAGGGTGGACTGAAGCTTTCTTT
D: .; size: .; J: TRBJ1-1; V: TRBV29-1; CDR3: CSVVRRLNTEAFF; DNA: TGCAGCGTTGTCCGGAGACTGAACACTGAAGCTTTCTTT
D: TRBD2; size: .; J: TRBJ2-2; V: TRBV5-4; CDR3: CASSLRVAGNTGELFF; DNA: TGTGCCAGCAGCCTCCGAGTAGCGGGGAACACCGGGGAGCTGTTTTTT
D: .; size: .; J: TRBJ2-5; V: TRBV5-4; CDR3: CASSLANRVETQYF; DNA: TGTGCCAGCAGCTTGGCCAACAGGGTCGAGACCCAGTACTTC
D: TRBD2; size: .; J: TRBJ2-3; V: TRBV5-1; CDR3: CASSLAGTSGRSPVTDTQYF; DNA: TGCGCCAGCAGCTTGGCCGGGACTAGCGGGAGATCCCCAGTCACAGATACGCAGTATTTT
D: TRBD1; size: .; J: TRBJ2-7; V: TRBV10-3; CDR3: CASSGQGDYEQYF; DNA: TGTGCCTCATCGGGACAGGGGGATTACGAGCAGTACTTC
D: .; size: .; J: TRBJ1-3; V: TRBV5-6; CDR3: CASSFGLSGGNTIYF; DNA: TGTGCCAGCAGCTTCGGACTTAGTGGAGGAAACACCATATATTTT
D: .; size: .; J: TRBJ2-7; V: TRBV5-1; CDR3: CASSLFRDSYYEQYF; DNA: TGCGCCAGCAGCTTGTTCCGAGACAGCTACTACGAGCAGTACTTC
D: TRBD2; size: .; J: TRBJ2-3; V: TRBV10-3; CDR3: CAISPSPGLAGTDTQYF; DNA: TGTGCCATCAGTCCGAGTCCGGGACTAGCGGGCACAGATACGCAGTATTTT
D: .; size: .; J: TRBJ1-1; V: TRBV2; CDR3: CASTTWTSTEAFF; DNA: TGTGCCAGCACTACTTGGACTTCTACTGAAGCTTTCTTT
D: .; size: .; J: TRBJ2-7; V: TRBV7-2; CDR3: CASSLPYRAEQYF; DNA: TGTGCCAGCAGCTTACCATACAGGGCCGAGCAGTACTTC
D: .; size: once; J: TRBJ2-3; V: TRBV5-1; CDR3: CASSLAQTLTDTQYF; DNA: TGCGCCAGCAGCTTGGCGCAGACCCTCACAGATACGCAGTATTTT
D: .; size: .; J: TRBJ2-5; V: TRBV7-6; CDR3: CASSHAGKVETQYF; DNA: TGTGCCAGCAGCCACGCGGGCAAAGTGGAGACCCAGTACTTC
D: TRBD1; size: once; J: TRBJ1-2; V: TRBV28; CDR3: CASSLITPGTGVGGYTF; DNA: TGTGCCAGCAGTTTAATTACCCCCGGGACAGGGGTCGGTGGCTACACCTTC
D: .; size: .; J: TRBJ2-7; V: TRBV10-3; CDR3: CAISAGTAYEQYF; DNA: TGTGCCATCAGTGCCGGGACGGCCTACGAGCAGTACTTC
D: .; size: .; J: TRBJ1-2; V: TRBV5-1; CDR3: CASKGGWLNYGYTF; DNA: TGCGCCAGCAAGGGGGGCTGGCTGAACTATGGCTACACCTTC
D: .; size: .; J: TRBJ1-1; V: TRBV9; CDR3: CASSVDGIAANTEAFF; DNA: TGTGCCAGCAGCGTAGACGGTATAGCCGCGAACACTGAAGCTTTCTTT
D: TRBD1; size: .; J: TRBJ2-1; V: TRBV11-2; CDR3: CASSFLQGERSEQFF; DNA: TGTGCCAGCAGCTTCCTACAGGGGGAGCGGAGTGAGCAGTTCTTC
D: .; size: .; J: TRBJ2-2; V: TRBV9; CDR3: CASSAIGVFNTGELFF; DNA: TGTGCCAGCAGCGCTATTGGGGTATTTAACACCGGGGAGCTGTTTTTT
D: .; size: .; J: TRBJ2-5; V: TRBV2; CDR3: CASSDLGEETQYF; DNA: TGTGCCAGCAGTGATTTGGGGGAAGAGACCCAGTACTTC
D: .; size: .; J: TRBJ1-3; V: TRBV7-9; CDR3: CASSLTWASGNTIYF; DNA: TGTGCCAGCAGCTTGACCTGGGCCTCTGGAAACACCATATATTTT
D: .; size: .; J: TRBJ1-2; V: TRBV6-5; CDR3: CASRGFNYGYTF; DNA: TGTGCCAGCAGAGGTTTTAACTATGGCTACACCTTC
D: TRBD2; size: .; J: TRBJ2-2; V: TRBV5-4; CDR3: CASSLGDNIGLAENTGELFF; DNA: TGTGCCAGCAGCTTGGGGGACAACATAGGACTAGCGGAAAACACCGGGGAGCTGTTTTTT
D: .; size: .; J: TRBJ2-7; V: TRBV10-3; CDR3: CAISDLQVSSSYEQYF; DNA: TGTGCCATCAGTGACTTACAGGTCTCAAGCTCCTACGAGCAGTACTTC
D: TRBD1; size: .; J: TRBJ1-2; V: TRBV27; CDR3: CASSFLDRGQGYTF; DNA: TGTGCCAGCAGTTTTCTGGACAGGGGGCAGGGCTACACCTTC
D: .; size: .; J: TRBJ1-5; V: TRBV6-5; CDR3: CASSTGRSNQPQHF; DNA: TGTGCCAGCAGTACGGGGCGTTCCAATCAGCCCCAGCATTTT
D: TRBD2; size: .; J: TRBJ2-5; V: TRBV9; CDR3: CASSSTSDQETQYF; DNA: TGTGCCAGCAGCTCCACTAGCGACCAAGAGACCCAGTACTTC
D: TRBD1; size: .; J: TRBJ1-2; V: TRBV7-9; CDR3: CASRYSGQALAGGYTF; DNA: TGTGCCAGCAGATATTCCGGACAGGCCCTAGCGGGAGGCTACACCTTC
D: .; size: .; J: TRBJ2-4; V: TRBV5-4; CDR3: CASSWKDSLAKNIQYF; DNA: TGTGCCAGCAGCTGGAAGGACAGCCTAGCCAAAAACATTCAGTACTTC
D: .; size: .; J: TRBJ2-2; V: TRBV5-4; CDR3: CASSLRGAGNTGELFF; DNA: TGTGCCAGCAGCTTGAGGGGTGCAGGGAACACCGGGGAGCTGTTTTTT
D: .; size: .; J: TRBJ2-1; V: TRBV28; CDR3: CASSLQGGGYNEQFF; DNA: TGTGCCAGCAGCTTACAGGGAGGGGGCTACAATGAGCAGTTCTTC
D: TRBD1; size: once; J: TRBJ2-5; V: TRBV7-7; CDR3: CASSSDRGETQYF; DNA: TGTGCTAGCAGCTCCGACAGGGGGGAGACCCAGTACTTC
D: TRBD1; size: .; J: TRBJ1-2; V: TRBV28; CDR3: CASSPGTGRVGYTF; DNA: TGTGCCAGCAGCCCCGGGACAGGGAGGGTCGGCTACACCTTC
D: TRBD2; size: .; J: TRBJ2-3; V: TRBV5-4; CDR3: CASSLTSGIADTQYF; DNA: TGTGCCAGCAGCCTGACTAGCGGGATCGCAGATACGCAGTATTTT
D: .; size: .; J: TRBJ2-3; V: TRBV5-1; CDR3: CASSFRGKAGHPTDTQYF; DNA: TGCGCCAGCAGCTTCCGGGGTAAAGCGGGTCATCCCACAGATACGCAGTATTTT
D: .; size: .; J: TRBJ1-5; V: TRBV18; CDR3: CASSRDNQPQHF; DNA: TGTGCCAGCTCACGAGACAATCAGCCCCAGCATTTT
D: .; size: once; J: TRBJ1-2; V: TRBV10-3; CDR3: CAINPLGSTAYGYTF; DNA: TGTGCCATCAACCCGCTGGGGAGTACCGCCTATGGCTACACCTTC
D: TRBD1; size: .; J: TRBJ1-2; V: TRBV5-4; CDR3: CASSLAGQGGNYGYTF; DNA: TGTGCCAGCAGCTTGGCAGGACAGGGCGGGAACTATGGCTACACCTTC
D: TRBD1; size: once; J: TRBJ1-6; V: TRBV18; CDR3: CASSPGQGFNSPLHF; DNA: TGTGCCAGCTCACCGGGACAGGGCTTTAATTCACCCCTCCACTTT
D: .; size: once; J: TRBJ1-3; V: TRBV9; CDR3: CASSVVPDGGNTIYF; DNA: TGTGCCAGCAGCGTAGTCCCTGATGGAGGAAACACCATATATTTT
D: .; size: few; J: TRBJ1-2; V: TRBV2; CDR3: CASSGLGGYTF; DNA: TGTGCCAGCAGTGGGTTGGGTGGCTACACCTTC